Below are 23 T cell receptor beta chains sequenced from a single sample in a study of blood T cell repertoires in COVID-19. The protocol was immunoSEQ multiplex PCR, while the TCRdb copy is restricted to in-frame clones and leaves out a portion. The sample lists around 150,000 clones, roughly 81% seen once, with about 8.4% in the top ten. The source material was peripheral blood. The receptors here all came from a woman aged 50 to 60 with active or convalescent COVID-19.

The CDR3 reads CASSLYRRSDYGYTF. The CDR3 coding sequence is TGTGCCAGCAGCTTATACCGCCGCTCAGACTATGGCTACACCTTC. This chain connects TRBV7-6 to TRBJ1-2; D is undetermined. Germline CDR1 SGHVS, CDR2 FNYEAQ. This CDR3 spans 15 amino acids. Trimming stripped 2 bases from V and 3 bases from J, with 13 bases between. Full variable domain (outside the CDR3, taken from reference TRBV7-6 and TRBJ1-2): GAGVSQSPRYKVTKRGQDVALRCDPISGHVSLYWYRQALGQGPEFLTYFNYEAQQDKSGLPNDRFSAERPEGSISTLTIQRTEQRDSAMYRCASSLYRRSDYGYTFGSGTRLTVV.

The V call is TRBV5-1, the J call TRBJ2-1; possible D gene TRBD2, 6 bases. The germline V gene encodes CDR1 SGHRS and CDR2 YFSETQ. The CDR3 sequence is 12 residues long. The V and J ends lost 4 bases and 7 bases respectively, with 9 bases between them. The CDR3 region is CASSTGVNEQFF. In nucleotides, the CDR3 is TGCGCCAGCAGCACGGGGGTGAATGAGCAGTTCTTC.

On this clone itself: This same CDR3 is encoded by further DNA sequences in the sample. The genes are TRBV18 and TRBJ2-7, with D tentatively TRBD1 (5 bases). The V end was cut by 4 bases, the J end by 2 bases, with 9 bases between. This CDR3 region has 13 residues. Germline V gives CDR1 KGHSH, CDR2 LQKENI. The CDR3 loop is CASSLDSTYEQYF. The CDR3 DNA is TGTGCCAGCTCACTCGACAGTACCTACGAGCAGTACTTC. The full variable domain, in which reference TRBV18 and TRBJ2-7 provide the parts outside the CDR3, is NAGVMQNPRHLVRRRGQEARLRCSPMKGHSHVYWYRQLPEEGLKFMVYLQKENIIDESGMPKERFSAEFPKEGPSILRIQQVVRGDSAAYFCASSLDSTYEQYFGPGTRLTVT.

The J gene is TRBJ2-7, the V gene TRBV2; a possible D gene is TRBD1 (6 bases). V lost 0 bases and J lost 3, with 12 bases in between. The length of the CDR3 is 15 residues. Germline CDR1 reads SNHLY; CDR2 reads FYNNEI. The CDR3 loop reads CASSEAPGRGYEQYF. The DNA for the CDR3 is TGTGCCAGCAGTGAAGCCCCTGGCAGGGGCTACGAGCAGTACTTC. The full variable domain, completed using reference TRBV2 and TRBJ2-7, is EPEVTQTPSHQVTQMGQEVILRCVPISNHLYFYWYRQILGQKVEFLVSFYNNEISEKSEIFDDQFSVERPDGSNFTLKIRSTKLEDSAMYFCASSEAPGRGYEQYFGPGTRLTVT.

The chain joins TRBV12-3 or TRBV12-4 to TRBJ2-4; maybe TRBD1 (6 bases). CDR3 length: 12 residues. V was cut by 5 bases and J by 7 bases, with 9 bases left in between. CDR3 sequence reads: CASSRGGNIQYF. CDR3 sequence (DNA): TGTGCCAGCAGTCGTGGGGGCAACATTCAGTACTTC.

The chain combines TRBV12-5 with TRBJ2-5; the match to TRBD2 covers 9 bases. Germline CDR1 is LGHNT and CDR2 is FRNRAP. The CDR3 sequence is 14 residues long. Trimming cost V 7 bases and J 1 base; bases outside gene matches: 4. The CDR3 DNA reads TGTGCTAGTGCCGCTAGCGGGGCCCAAGAGACCCAGTACTTC. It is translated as CASAASGAQETQYF.

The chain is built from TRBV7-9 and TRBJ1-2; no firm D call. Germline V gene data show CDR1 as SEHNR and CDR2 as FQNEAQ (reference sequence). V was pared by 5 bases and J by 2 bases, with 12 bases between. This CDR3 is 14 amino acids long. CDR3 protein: CASSLEVSNYGYTF. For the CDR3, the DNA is TGTGCCAGCAGCCTCGAGGTATCCAACTATGGCTACACCTTC.

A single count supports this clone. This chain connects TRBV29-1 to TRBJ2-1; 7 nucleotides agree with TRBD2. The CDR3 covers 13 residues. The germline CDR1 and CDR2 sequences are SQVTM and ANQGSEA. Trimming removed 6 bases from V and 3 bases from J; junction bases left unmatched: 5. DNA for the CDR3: TGCAGCGTATGGGAGGGAAGCTACAATGAGCAGTTCTTC. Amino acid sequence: CSVWEGSYNEQFF.

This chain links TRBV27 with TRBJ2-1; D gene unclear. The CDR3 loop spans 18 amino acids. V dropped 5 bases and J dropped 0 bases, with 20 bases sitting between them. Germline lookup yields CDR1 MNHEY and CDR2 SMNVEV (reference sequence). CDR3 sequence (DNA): TGTGCCAGCAGTCGTTTATCTTCTAAGGCTAGCTCCTACAATGAGCAGTTCTTC. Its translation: CASSRLSSKASSYNEQFF.

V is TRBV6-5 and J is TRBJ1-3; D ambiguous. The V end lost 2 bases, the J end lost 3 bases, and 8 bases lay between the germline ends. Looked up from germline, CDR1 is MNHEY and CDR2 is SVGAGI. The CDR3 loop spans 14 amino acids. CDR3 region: CASSYMAVGNTIYF. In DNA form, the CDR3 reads TGTGCCAGCAGTTACATGGCAGTTGGAAACACCATATATTTT.

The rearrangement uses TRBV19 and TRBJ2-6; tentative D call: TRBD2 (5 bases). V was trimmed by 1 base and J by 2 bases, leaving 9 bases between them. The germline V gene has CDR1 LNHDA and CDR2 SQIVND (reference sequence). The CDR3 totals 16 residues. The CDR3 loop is CASSIARETGANVLTF. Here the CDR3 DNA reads TGTGCCAGTAGTATAGCTAGGGAGACTGGGGCCAACGTCCTGACTTTC.

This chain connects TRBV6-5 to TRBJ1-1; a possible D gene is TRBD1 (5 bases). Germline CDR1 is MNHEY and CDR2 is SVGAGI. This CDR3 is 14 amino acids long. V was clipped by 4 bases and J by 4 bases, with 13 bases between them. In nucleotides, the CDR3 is TGTGCCAGCAGTTTTCGAATGGGGGGCACTGAAGCTTTCTTT. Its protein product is CASSFRMGGTEAFF.

The CDR3: CASSPGDSNTDTQYF. The CDR3 DNA reads as TGTGCCAGCAGCCCGGGGGACAGCAACACAGATACGCAGTATTTT. The chain couples TRBV4-2 to TRBJ2-3; D is perhaps TRBD1 (7 bases). Germline V lookup: CDR1 LGHNA, CDR2 YNFKEQ. V was pared by 4 bases and J by 2 bases, with 13 bases between. This CDR3 is 15 amino acids long.

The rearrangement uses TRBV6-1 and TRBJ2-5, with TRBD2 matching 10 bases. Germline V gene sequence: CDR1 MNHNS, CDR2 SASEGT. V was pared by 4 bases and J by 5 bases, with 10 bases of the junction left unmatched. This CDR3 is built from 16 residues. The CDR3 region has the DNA TGTGCCAGCAGTGTCAGGCTAGCGGGAGTGCGGGAGACCCAGTACTTC. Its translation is CASSVRLAGVRETQYF.

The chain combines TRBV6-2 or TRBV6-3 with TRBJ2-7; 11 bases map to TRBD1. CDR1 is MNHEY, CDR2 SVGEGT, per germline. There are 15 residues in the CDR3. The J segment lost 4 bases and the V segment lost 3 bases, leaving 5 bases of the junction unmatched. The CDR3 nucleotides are TGTGCCAGCAGTTATAGGACAGGGGGCAGGTACGAGCAGTACTTC. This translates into CASSYRTGGRYEQYF.

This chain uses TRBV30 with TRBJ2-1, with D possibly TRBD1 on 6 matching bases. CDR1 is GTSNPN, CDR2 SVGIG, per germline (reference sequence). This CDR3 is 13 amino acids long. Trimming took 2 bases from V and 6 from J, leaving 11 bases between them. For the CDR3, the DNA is TGTGCCTGGAGTAGGGACATTTCCAATGAGCAGTTCTTC. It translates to CAWSRDISNEQFF.

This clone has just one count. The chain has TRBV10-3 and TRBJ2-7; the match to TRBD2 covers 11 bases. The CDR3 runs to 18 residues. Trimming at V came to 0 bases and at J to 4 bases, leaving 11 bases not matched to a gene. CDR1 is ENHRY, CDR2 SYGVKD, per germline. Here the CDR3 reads CAISESELLAGEVYEQYF. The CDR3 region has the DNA TGTGCCATCAGTGAGTCGGAGTTACTAGCGGGAGAGGTGTACGAGCAGTACTTC.

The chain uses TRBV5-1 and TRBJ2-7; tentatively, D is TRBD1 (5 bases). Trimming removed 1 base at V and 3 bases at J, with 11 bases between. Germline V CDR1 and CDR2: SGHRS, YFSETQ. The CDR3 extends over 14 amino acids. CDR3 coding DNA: TGCGCCAGCAGCTTGCGAGACAGCCTCTACGAGCAGTACTTC. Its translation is CASSLRDSLYEQYF. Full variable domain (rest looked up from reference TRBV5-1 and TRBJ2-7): KAGVTQTPRYLIKTRGQQVTLSCSPISGHRSVSWYQQTPGQGLQFLFEYFSETQRNKGNFPGRFSGRQFSNSRSEMNVSTLELGDSALYLCASSLRDSLYEQYFGPGTRLTVT.

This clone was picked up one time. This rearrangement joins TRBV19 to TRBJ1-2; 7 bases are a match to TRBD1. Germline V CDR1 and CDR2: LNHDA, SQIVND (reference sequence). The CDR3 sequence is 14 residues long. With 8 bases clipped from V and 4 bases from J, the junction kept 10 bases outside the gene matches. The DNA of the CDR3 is TGTGCCAGTGTTCTTGGGCAGGGGGTCTATGGCTACACCTTC. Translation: CASVLGQGVYGYTF.

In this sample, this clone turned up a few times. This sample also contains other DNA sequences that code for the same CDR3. The CDR3 coding sequence is TGCAGCGGGGGTTCCGGGACAGGGGGCAGTGGGAGGAACACTGAAGCTTTCTTT. Translating it yields CSGGSGTGGSGRNTEAFF. The chain carries TRBV29-1 and TRBJ1-1; TRBD1 aligns across 12 bases. With 7 bases clipped from V and 1 base from J, the junction kept 16 bases outside the gene matches. The CDR3 covers 18 residues. Germline CDR1 SQVTM, CDR2 ANQGSEA.

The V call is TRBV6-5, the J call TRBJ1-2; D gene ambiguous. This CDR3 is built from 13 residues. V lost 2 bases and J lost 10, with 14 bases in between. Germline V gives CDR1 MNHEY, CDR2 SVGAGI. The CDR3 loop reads CASSYGSLVDYTF. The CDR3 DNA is TGTGCCAGCAGTTACGGTTCGTTAGTTGACTACACCTTC.

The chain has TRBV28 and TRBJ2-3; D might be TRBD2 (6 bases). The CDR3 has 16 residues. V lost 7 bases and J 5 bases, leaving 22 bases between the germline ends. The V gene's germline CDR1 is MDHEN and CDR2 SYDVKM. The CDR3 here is CASKGYLGPGEDTQYF. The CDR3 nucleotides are TGTGCCAGCAAGGGTTATTTAGGCCCGGGGGAAGATACGCAGTATTTT.

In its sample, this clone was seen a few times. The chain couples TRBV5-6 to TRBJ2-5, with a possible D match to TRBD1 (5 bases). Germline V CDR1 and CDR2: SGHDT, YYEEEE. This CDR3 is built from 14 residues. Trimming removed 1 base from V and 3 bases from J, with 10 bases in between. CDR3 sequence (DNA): TGTGCCAGCAGCTTGTTCCGCAGGGAAGAGACCCAGTACTTC. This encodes CASSLFRREETQYF.